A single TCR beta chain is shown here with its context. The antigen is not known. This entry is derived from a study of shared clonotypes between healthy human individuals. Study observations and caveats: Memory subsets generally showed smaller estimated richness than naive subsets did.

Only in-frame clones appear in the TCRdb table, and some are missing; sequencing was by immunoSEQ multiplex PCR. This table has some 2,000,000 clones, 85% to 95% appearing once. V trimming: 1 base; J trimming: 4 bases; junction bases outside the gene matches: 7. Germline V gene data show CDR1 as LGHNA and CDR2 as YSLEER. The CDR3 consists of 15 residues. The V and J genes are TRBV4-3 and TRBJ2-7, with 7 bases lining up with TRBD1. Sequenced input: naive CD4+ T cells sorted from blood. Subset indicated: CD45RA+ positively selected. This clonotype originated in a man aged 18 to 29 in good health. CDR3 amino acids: CASSQVTGREYEQYF. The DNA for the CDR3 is TGCGCCAGCAGCCAAGTGACAGGGCGAGAATACGAGCAGTACTTC.